This entry lists 18 T cell receptor beta chains sequenced from one sample in a study of blood T cell repertoires in COVID-19. The protocol was immunoSEQ multiplex PCR, while the TCRdb copy is restricted to in-frame clones and leaves out a portion. The sample has some 140,000 clones; about 90% are singletons. The sequencing sample was made of peripheral blood. The receptors here all came from a man aged 45-65 years with acute or convalescent COVID-19.

The chain recombines TRBV7-2 with TRBJ1-5, with D possibly being TRBD1 (5 bases). Trimming stripped 3 bases from V and 7 bases from J, with 19 bases between. The CDR3 loop spans 16 amino acids. CDR1 and CDR2 from the germline V gene are SGHTA and FQGNSA. The CDR3, as DNA: TGTGCCAGCAGCTTGTTAGGGGCGCAGGTAGGGCAGCCCCAGCATTTT. This encodes CASSLLGAQVGQPQHF.

This sequence joins TRBV20-1 and TRBJ2-5, with D hard to call. The germline V gene has CDR1 DFQATT and CDR2 SNEGSKA (reference sequence). The V end was cut by 4 bases, the J end by 8 bases, with 14 bases between. This CDR3 region has 12 residues. The CDR3: CSAIEREKTQYF. Written as DNA, the CDR3 is TGCAGTGCTATTGAGCGCGAGAAAACCCAGTACTTC.

V is TRBV27 and J is TRBJ2-3, with D tentatively TRBD1 (5 bases). Germline lookup yields CDR1 MNHEY and CDR2 SMNVEV (reference sequence). This CDR3 contains 16 residues. V lost 5 bases to trimming and J lost 2 bases, with 17 bases between them. The CDR3 DNA reads as TGTGCCAGCAGTCCTTGGCGGACACTCAACACAGATACGCAGTATTTT. Its translation is CASSPWRTLNTDTQYF.

The chain uses TRBV4-3 and TRBJ1-2; tentative D call: TRBD1 (6 bases). This CDR3 has 17 amino acids. V lost 0 bases and J 7 bases, leaving 21 bases between the germline ends. Germline CDR1 reads LGHNA; CDR2 reads YSLEER. The CDR3 reads CASSQDIAGALSGGYTF. The CDR3 DNA is TGCGCCAGCAGCCAAGATATCGCGGGGGCCCTTTCGGGTGGCTACACCTTC.

The genes are TRBV6-2 or TRBV6-3 and TRBJ1-2; 8 nucleotides align to TRBD1. The CDR3 is made up of 12 amino acids. CDR1 MNHEY and CDR2 SVGEGT come from the germline V gene. J was trimmed by 13 bases and V by 4 bases; bases with no gene match: 8. The CDR3 here is CASSFKPGTGTF. In DNA form, the CDR3 reads TGTGCCAGCAGTTTTAAACCCGGGACAGGCACCTTC.

The gene calls are TRBV10-3 and TRBJ2-6, with no clear D. V gave up 10 bases and J gave up 1 base, with 8 bases separating them. This CDR3 region has 13 residues. Germline V CDR1 and CDR2: ENHRY, SYGVKD. The CDR3 nucleotides read TGTGCCACCAAACTGTCTGGGGCCAACGTCCTGACTTTC. Amino acids: CATKLSGANVLTF.

The V call is TRBV5-1, the J call TRBJ2-7; D ambiguous. The CDR3 totals 14 residues. V was clipped by 5 bases and J by 0 bases, with 12 bases between them. The germline CDR1 and CDR2 sequences are SGHRS and YFSETQ. The CDR3 region has the DNA TGCGCCAGCAGTGCGGCGGAAAGCTCCTACGAGCAGTACTTC. Its protein product is CASSAAESSYEQYF.

On this clone: The identical CDR3 is also encoded by other nucleotide sequences in the sample. The chain employs TRBV6-5 and TRBJ2-1; 12 bases line up with TRBD1. Germline trimming cut 1 base from V and 7 bases from J; bases unmatched to any gene: 5. This CDR3 region has 16 residues. Germline assignment: CDR1 MNHEY and CDR2 SVGAGI. This CDR3 is CASSYLGQGARNEQFF. The CDR3 DNA sequence: TGTGCCAGCAGTTACTTGGGACAGGGGGCGAGGAATGAGCAGTTCTTC.

Of note for this clone: A read error may account for a junction end that differs from germline. This chain connects TRBV28 to TRBJ1-4, with 9 positions matching TRBD1. This CDR3 has 16 residues. The germline V gene encodes CDR1 MDHEN and CDR2 SYDVKM. This chain's CDR3 is CASSTPGQGLHEKLFF. The CDR3, as DNA: TGTGCCAGCAGTACCCCGGGACAGGGCCTCCATGAGAAACTGTTTTTT.

The V gene is TRBV9, the J gene TRBJ1-1; 10 nucleotides match TRBD1. The CDR3 runs to 15 residues. Unmatched junction bases numbered 6, after V lost 1 base and J lost 6 bases. The germline V gene encodes CDR1 SGDLS and CDR2 YYNGEE. CDR3 loop: CASSVRDRGSSEAFF. The CDR3 coding sequence is TGTGCCAGCAGCGTACGGGACAGGGGTTCCTCTGAAGCTTTCTTT.

V gene TRBV5-8 combines with J gene TRBJ2-1, with 7 bases that match TRBD1. The V gene end was trimmed by 4 bases and the J gene end by 4 bases; junction bases not matched to a gene: 8. The germline V gene has CDR1 SGHTS and CDR2 YDEGEE. This CDR3 has 15 amino acids. The CDR3 nucleotides read TGTGCCAGCAGCAGACACAGGGGCGCTTACAATGAGCAGTTCTTC. It yields the protein CASSRHRGAYNEQFF.

This chain connects TRBV7-2 to TRBJ1-5; TRBD1 agrees at 10 bases. The CDR3 totals 15 residues. In germline, CDR1 is SGHTA, CDR2 FQGNSA. V lost 5 bases and J lost 3; bases outside the gene matches: 4. The CDR3 DNA reads as TGTGCCAGCAGCACCGGGACAGGGGACAATCAGCCCCAGCATTTT. This sequence encodes CASSTGTGDNQPQHF.

This sequence joins TRBV10-3 and TRBJ1-2; 7 nucleotides match TRBD1. The CDR3 contains 14 residues. Germline trimming cut 4 bases from V and 6 bases from J; bases unmatched to any gene: 8. The germline V gene encodes CDR1 ENHRY and CDR2 SYGVKD. CDR3 DNA: TGTGCCATCAGTGGGGACAGAAACCTTGATGGCTACACCTTC. Translating gives CAISGDRNLDGYTF.

This rearrangement joins TRBV7-8 to TRBJ1-5; a weak D match, TRBD1 (6 bases). V was shortened by 4 bases and J by 0 bases, with 13 bases between the two germline ends. The CDR3 has 16 residues. Germline V gives CDR1 SGHVS, CDR2 FQNEAQ. As DNA, the CDR3 is TGTGCCAGCAGCTGGAGACAGGAGTATAGCAATCAGCCCCAGCATTTT. Translating gives CASSWRQEYSNQPQHF.

The chain carries TRBV4-1 and TRBJ1-1; TRBD1 aligns across 9 bases. The V and J ends lost 4 bases and 5 bases, in that order; junction bases with no gene match: 8. This CDR3 region has 15 residues. CDR1 is MGHRA, CDR2 YSYEKL, per germline. CDR3 region: CASSLPTGGETEAFF. DNA for the CDR3: TGCGCCAGCAGCCTCCCGACAGGGGGTGAAACTGAAGCTTTCTTT.

The rearrangement uses TRBV27 and TRBJ2-1; 8 bases are shared with TRBD1. The V gene end was trimmed by 5 bases and the J gene end by 7 bases; junction bases not matched to a gene: 13. The germline V gene has CDR1 MNHEY and CDR2 SMNVEV (reference sequence). The CDR3 has 16 amino acids. DNA for the CDR3: TGTGCCAGCAGTCCCTATAAGACAGGGGCCCTAAATGAGCAGTTCTTC. It is translated as CASSPYKTGALNEQFF.

The CDR3 DNA sequence: TGTGCCAGCAGCTTCGAACTAGCGGTCGGGGAGACCCAGTACTTC. It is translated as CASSFELAVGETQYF. The J gene is TRBJ2-5, the V gene TRBV5-6, with 8 bases fitting TRBD2. The CDR3 extends over 15 amino acids. V shed 2 bases and J 5 bases; nucleotides not matched to a gene: 8. CDR1 is SGHDT, CDR2 YYEEEE, per germline. Variable domain in full (rest from reference TRBV5-6 and TRBJ2-5): DAGVTQSPTHLIKTRGQQVTLRCSPKSGHDTVSWYQQALGQGPQFIFQYYEEEERQRGNFPDRFSGHQFPNYSSELNVNALLLGDSALYLCASSFELAVGETQYFGPGTRLLVL.

The chain combines TRBV19 with TRBJ1-3, with D possibly being TRBD1 (6 bases). V was trimmed by 6 bases and J by 0 bases, leaving 18 bases between them. CDR3 size: 17 residues. Germline V gene lookup returns CDR1 LNHDA and CDR2 SQIVND (reference sequence). CDR3 sequence: CASSATGNTDSGNTIYF. DNA for the CDR3: TGTGCCAGTAGCGCCACAGGGAACACGGACTCTGGAAACACCATATATTTT.